This T cell receptor beta chain came from a study of T cell repertoires in cytomegalovirus infection. Whole-study results and caveats: Summed frequency of shared TCR beta families picked out CMV carriers who also had the relevant HLA.

As to this clonotype: Its matching antigen is unknown. A junction end diverges from the germline sequence, so it may reflect a read error.

TCRdb used MiXCR to reprocess the reads, holding one entry per CDR3 protein. The data show about 770,000 distinct CDR3 sequences, under 35% seen once. This TCR derives from a human donor in good health (CMV status not recorded). Some clones in this sample may be carry-over from other donors' samples. Sequenced material: cultured CD8+ T cells from PBMCs, taken from culture after CMV antigen stimulation.

CDR3 sequence reads: CASSLVGQSPF. The DNA of the CDR3 is TGTGCCAGCAGCTTAGTAGGACAGTCTCCTTTC. V usage is TRBV7-9 and J usage is TRBJ2-5; tentatively, D is TRBD1 (6 bases). This CDR3 contains 11 residues. The germline V gene has CDR1 SEHNR and CDR2 FQNEAQ (reference sequence).